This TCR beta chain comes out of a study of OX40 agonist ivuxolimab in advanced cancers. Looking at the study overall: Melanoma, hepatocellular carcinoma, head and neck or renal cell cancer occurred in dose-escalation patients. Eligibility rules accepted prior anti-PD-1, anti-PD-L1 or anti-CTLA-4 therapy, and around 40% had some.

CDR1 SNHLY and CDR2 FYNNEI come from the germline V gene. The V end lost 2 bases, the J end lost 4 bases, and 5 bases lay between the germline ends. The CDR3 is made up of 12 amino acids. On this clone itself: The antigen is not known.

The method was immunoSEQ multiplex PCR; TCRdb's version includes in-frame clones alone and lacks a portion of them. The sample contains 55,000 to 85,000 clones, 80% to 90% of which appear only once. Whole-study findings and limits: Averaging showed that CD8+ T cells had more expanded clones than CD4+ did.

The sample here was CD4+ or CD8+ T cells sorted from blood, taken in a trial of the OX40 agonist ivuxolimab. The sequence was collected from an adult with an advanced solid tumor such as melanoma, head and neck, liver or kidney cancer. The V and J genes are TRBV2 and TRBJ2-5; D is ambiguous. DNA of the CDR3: TGTGCCAGCAGTGAATCCTCAGAGACCCAGTACTTC. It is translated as CASSESSETQYF.